These 10 T cell receptor beta chains were all obtained from the same sample, sequenced in a study of cytomegalovirus exposure and HLA in healthy donors. Amplification used 60 Vbeta primers and 13 Jbeta primers. The repertoire was sequenced with immunoSEQ multiplex PCR; TCRdb's copy has only in-frame clones and lacks some. Among about 160,000 clones listed, roughly three quarters were seen once. Sequencing was carried out using PBMCs. All receptors come from a man aged 18 to 29 in good health and CMV-seropositive.

This rearrangement joins TRBV5-4 to TRBJ2-7; D remains unclear. Per the germline V gene, CDR1 is SGHNT and CDR2 is YYREEE (reference sequence). This CDR3 comprises 13 residues. V lost 2 bases to trimming and J lost 4 bases, with 10 bases between them. CDR3 region: CASSFFGSYEQYF. For the CDR3, the DNA is TGTGCCAGCAGCTTCTTCGGTAGTTACGAGCAGTACTTC. The full variable domain, with the rest looked up from reference TRBV5-4 and TRBJ2-7, is ETGVTQSPTHLIKTRGQQVTLRCSSQSGHNTVSWYQQALGQGPQFIFQYYREEENGRGNFPPRFSGLQFPNYSSELNVNALELDDSALYLCASSFFGSYEQYFGPGTRLTVT.

This chain uses TRBV6-5 with TRBJ1-5; D uncertain. The CDR3 has 14 amino acids. Germline V gives CDR1 MNHEY, CDR2 SVGAGI. V lost 0 bases to trimming and J lost 5 bases, with 8 bases between them. CDR3 protein: CASSYSFRDQPQHF. CDR3 in DNA: TGTGCCAGCAGTTACTCTTTTCGTGATCAGCCCCAGCATTTT.

The chain employs TRBV4-2 and TRBJ2-7, with D tentatively TRBD2 (6 bases). Germline V gene sequence: CDR1 LGHNA, CDR2 YNFKEQ. The CDR3 extends over 15 amino acids. Trimming took off 4 bases at V and 3 bases at J, with 16 bases between the two ends. The CDR3: CASSLGLGEVYEQYF. The CDR3 DNA reads TGTGCCAGCAGCCTCGGTTTGGGGGAGGTCTACGAGCAGTACTTC.

The chain's CDR3 is CASSQGRGTEAFF. CDR3 DNA sequence: TGTGCCAGCAGCCAGGGAAGGGGCACTGAAGCTTTCTTT. V and J are TRBV7-3 and TRBJ1-1; weak D call: TRBD1 (5 bases). The CDR3 has 13 residues. V gave up 5 bases and J gave up 4 bases, with 11 bases separating them. Per germline, CDR1 SGHTA and CDR2 FQGTGA. Using reference TRBV7-3 and TRBJ1-1 for the parts outside the CDR3, the full variable domain is GAGVSQTPSNKVTEKGKYVELRCDPISGHTALYWYRQSLGQGPEFLIYFQGTGAADDSGLPNDRFFAVRPEGSVSTLKIQRTERGDSAVYLCASSQGRGTEAFFGQGTRLTVV.

This chain connects TRBV2 to TRBJ2-7; a weak D match, TRBD1 (5 bases). Germline V gene data show CDR1 as SNHLY and CDR2 as FYNNEI. Trimming stripped 4 bases from V and 12 bases from J, with 19 bases between. The CDR3 covers 13 residues. Here the CDR3 DNA reads TGTGCCAGCAGTGTCACCCCCTGGGGCTCCCTGTACTTC. It codes for CASSVTPWGSLYF.

The chain employs TRBV30 and TRBJ1-6; 10 bases map to TRBD1. Trimming at V came to 0 bases and at J to 9 bases, leaving 8 bases not matched to a gene. Germline CDR1 reads GTSNPN; CDR2 reads SVGIG (reference sequence). The CDR3 is 16 amino acids. The CDR3 loop is CAWSVRDGTGVSPLHF. The CDR3 bases are TGTGCCTGGAGTGTACGGGATGGGACAGGGGTTTCACCCCTCCACTTT.

This chain connects TRBV6-6 to TRBJ2-7, with 7 positions matching TRBD1. Per the germline V gene, CDR1 is MNHNY and CDR2 is SVGAGI (reference sequence). V shed 10 bases, J shed 0 bases, and the junction held 9 bases outside the gene matches. This CDR3 has 14 residues. The CDR3 sequence: CATGKAGGSYEQYF. DNA for the CDR3: TGTGCCACAGGGAAAGCAGGGGGCTCCTACGAGCAGTACTTC.

The chain has TRBV7-2 and TRBJ2-1, with D hard to call. V was cut by 5 bases and J by 4 bases, with 21 bases left in between. CDR1 and CDR2 from the germline V gene are SGHTA and FQGNSA. CDR3 length: 17 residues. CDR3 sequence: CASSPLPPSSIYNEQFF. As DNA, the CDR3 is TGTGCCAGCAGCCCCCTCCCCCCGAGTAGCATTTACAATGAGCAGTTCTTC. Full variable domain (outside the CDR3, taken from reference TRBV7-2 and TRBJ2-1): GAGVSQSPSNKVTEKGKDVELRCDPISGHTALYWYRQSLGQGLEFLIYFQGNSAPDKSGLPSDRFSAERTGGSVSTLTIQRTQQEDSAVYLCASSPLPPSSIYNEQFFGPGTRLTVL.

V gene TRBV25-1 combines with J gene TRBJ2-1; D remains unclear. This CDR3 comprises 15 residues. V dropped 1 base and J dropped 2 bases, with 9 bases sitting between them. CDR1 is MGHDK and CDR2 is SYGVNS in the germline V gene. CDR3 residues: CASSEFKAAYNEQFF. The DNA of the CDR3 is TGTGCCAGCAGTGAATTCAAGGCGGCCTACAATGAGCAGTTCTTC.

The chain recombines TRBV30 with TRBJ1-5; 9 bases are a match to TRBD1. Germline V CDR1 and CDR2: GTSNPN, SVGIG (reference sequence). This CDR3 spans 16 amino acids. J was trimmed by 4 bases and V by 1 base; bases with no gene match: 8. In nucleotides, the CDR3 is TGTGCCTGGAGTGATCCCGGGACAGGGAAGAATCAGCCCCAGCATTTT. Its translation is CAWSDPGTGKNQPQHF.